This TCR beta chain was captured by sequencing in a study of cytomegalovirus exposure and HLA in healthy donors. Trimming took off 3 bases at V and 3 bases at J, with 11 bases between the two ends. Germline lookup yields CDR1 KGHSH and CDR2 LQKENI. The CDR3 length is 14 residues. On this clone itself: What it recognizes is unknown.

The PCR had 60 Vbeta and 13 Jbeta primers. Per the study methods: In a later analysis, of tens of millions of unique beta chains, roughly 9.9 million appeared in at least two donors. The table came from immunoSEQ multiplex PCR; TCRdb's copy has only in-frame clones and leaves some out. V, J and clone size are taken as reported in that table, and D and trimming were inferred from the DNA itself. Found here are 150,000 to 200,000 clones, roughly 77% of them singletons; the top ten hold about 4.9%. Overall study findings and caveats: Later work found that TCR association rates differed between HLA loci; DRB1 had the most and HLA-C the fewest.

The chain employs TRBV18 and TRBJ1-1; a possible D gene is TRBD1 (5 bases). The sequence came from a male donor in good health and CMV-seronegative. The sample comprised PBMCs. The CDR3, as DNA: TGTGCCAGCTCACCGTTGGGAGGGGACACTGAAGCTTTCTTT. It codes for CASSPLGGDTEAFF.